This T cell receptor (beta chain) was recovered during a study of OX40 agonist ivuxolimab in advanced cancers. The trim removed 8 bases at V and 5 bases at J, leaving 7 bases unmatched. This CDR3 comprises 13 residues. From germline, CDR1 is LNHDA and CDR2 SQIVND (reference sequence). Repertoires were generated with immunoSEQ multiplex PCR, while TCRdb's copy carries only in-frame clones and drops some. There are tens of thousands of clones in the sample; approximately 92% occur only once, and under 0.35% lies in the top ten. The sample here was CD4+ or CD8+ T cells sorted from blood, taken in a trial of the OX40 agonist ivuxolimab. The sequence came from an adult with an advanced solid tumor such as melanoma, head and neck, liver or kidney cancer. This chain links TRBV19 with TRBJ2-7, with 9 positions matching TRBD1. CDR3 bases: TGTGCCAGTGGAAACAGGGGGCTCAACGAGCAGTACTTC. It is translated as CASGNRGLNEQYF.